This T cell receptor (beta chain) was obtained from a study of cytomegalovirus exposure and HLA in healthy donors. CDR3 length equals 13 residues. Germline V gene data show CDR1 as SQVTM and CDR2 as ANQGSEA. With V trimmed by 7 bases and J by 3 bases, 8 bases remained unmatched. The PCR had 60 Vbeta and 13 Jbeta primers. This table comes from immunoSEQ multiplex PCR, and its TCRdb copy is limited to in-frame clones, with some not included. The sample has roughly 120,000 clones; 82% are singletons. The rearrangement joins TRBV29-1 to TRBJ1-1, with 7 bases fitting TRBD1. The sample consisted of PBMCs. This receptor was taken from a male donor in good health and CMV-seropositive. CDR3 in amino acids: CSGRTGRDTEAFF. CDR3 coding DNA: TGCAGCGGAAGGACAGGAAGGGACACTGAAGCTTTCTTT.